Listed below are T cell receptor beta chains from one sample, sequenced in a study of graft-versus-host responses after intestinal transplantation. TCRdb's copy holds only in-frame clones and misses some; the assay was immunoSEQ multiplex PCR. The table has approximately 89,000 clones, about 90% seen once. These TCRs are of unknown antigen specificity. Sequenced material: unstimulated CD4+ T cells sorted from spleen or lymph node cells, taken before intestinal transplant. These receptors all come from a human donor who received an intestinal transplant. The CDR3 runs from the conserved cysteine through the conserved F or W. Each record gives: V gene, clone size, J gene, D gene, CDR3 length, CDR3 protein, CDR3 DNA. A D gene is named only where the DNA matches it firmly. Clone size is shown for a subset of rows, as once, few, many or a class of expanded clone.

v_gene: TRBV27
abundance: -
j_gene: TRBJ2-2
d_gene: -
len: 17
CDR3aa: CASSLLRDTRVPGELFF
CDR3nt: TGTGCCAGCAGTTTACTCCGGGACACCCGGGTCCCCGGGGAGCTGTTTTTT

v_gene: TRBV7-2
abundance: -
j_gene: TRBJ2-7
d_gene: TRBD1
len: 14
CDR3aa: CASSFDRGTSEQYF
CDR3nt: TGTGCCAGCAGCTTTGACAGGGGGACAAGCGAGCAGTACTTC

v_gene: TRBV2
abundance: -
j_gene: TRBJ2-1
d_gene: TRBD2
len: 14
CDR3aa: CASRLGREGNEQFF
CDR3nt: TGTGCCAGCCGCTTGGGGCGGGAGGGAAATGAGCAGTTCTTC

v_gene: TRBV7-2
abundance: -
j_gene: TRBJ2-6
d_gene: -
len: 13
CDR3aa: CASTYSGANVLTF
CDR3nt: TGTGCCAGCACCTACTCTGGGGCCAACGTCCTGACTTTC

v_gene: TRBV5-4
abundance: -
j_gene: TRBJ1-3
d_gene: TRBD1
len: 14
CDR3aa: CASSRTGPGNTIYF
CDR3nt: TGTGCCAGCAGCCGGACAGGGCCTGGAAACACCATATATTTT

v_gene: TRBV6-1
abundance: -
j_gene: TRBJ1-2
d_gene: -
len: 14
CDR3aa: CASSEARSLGGYTF
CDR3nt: TGTGCCAGCAGTGAAGCGCGGAGCCTGGGTGGCTACACCTTC

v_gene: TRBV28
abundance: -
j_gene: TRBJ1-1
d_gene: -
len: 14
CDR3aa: CASRLGQLNTEAFF
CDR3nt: TGTGCCAGCAGGCTGGGACAACTGAACACTGAAGCTTTCTTT

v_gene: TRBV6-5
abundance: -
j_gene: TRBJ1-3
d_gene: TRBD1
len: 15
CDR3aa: CASSLDRATGSTIYF
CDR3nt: TGTGCCAGCAGCCTGGACAGGGCGACTGGAAGCACCATATATTTT

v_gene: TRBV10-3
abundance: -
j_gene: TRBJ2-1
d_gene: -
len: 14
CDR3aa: CAIAQGGSLNEQFF
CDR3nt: TGTGCCATCGCCCAGGGAGGCTCTCTAAATGAGCAGTTCTTC

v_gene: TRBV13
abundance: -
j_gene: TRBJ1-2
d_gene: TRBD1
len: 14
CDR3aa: CASSGGQGNYGYTF
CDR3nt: TGTGCCAGCAGCGGTGGACAGGGGAACTATGGCTACACCTTC

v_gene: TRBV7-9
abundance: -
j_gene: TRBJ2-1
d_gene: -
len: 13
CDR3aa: CASSRGNVNEQFF
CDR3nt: TGTGCCAGCAGCCGAGGGAACGTGAATGAGCAGTTCTTC

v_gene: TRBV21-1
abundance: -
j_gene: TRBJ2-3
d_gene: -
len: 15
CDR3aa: CASRGGRVSTDTQYF
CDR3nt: TGTGCCAGCAGGGGGGGGCGGGTTAGCACAGATACGCAGTATTTT

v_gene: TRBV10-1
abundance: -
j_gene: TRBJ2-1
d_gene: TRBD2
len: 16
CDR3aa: CASSERLAGVGDEQFF
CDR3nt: TGCGCCAGCAGTGAGAGACTAGCGGGAGTTGGGGATGAGCAGTTCTTC

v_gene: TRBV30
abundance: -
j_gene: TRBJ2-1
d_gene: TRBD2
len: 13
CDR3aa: CATSSGSINEQFF
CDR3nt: TGTGCCACTTCTAGCGGGAGCATCAATGAGCAGTTCTTC

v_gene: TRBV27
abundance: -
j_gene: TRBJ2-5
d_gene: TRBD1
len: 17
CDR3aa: CASSHRTGQGSMETQYF
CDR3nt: TGTGCCAGCAGTCACCGGACAGGGCAAGGCTCGATGGAGACCCAGTACTTC

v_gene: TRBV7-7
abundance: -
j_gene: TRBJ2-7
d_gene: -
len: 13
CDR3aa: CASSLQRGDEQYF
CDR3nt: TGTGCCAGCAGCTTACAAAGAGGCGACGAGCAGTACTTC

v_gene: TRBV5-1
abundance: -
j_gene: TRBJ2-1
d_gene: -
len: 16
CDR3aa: CASSLAGRLGGNEQFF
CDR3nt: TGCGCCAGCAGCTTGGCCGGCCGACTGGGGGGCAATGAGCAGTTCTTC

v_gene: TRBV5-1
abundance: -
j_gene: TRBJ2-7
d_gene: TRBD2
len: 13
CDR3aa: CASRSSGGYEQYF
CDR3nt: TGCGCCAGCAGATCTAGCGGGGGCTACGAGCAGTACTTC

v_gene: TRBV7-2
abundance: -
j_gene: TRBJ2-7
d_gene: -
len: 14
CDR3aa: CASSLGGPTYEQYF
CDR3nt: TGTGCCAGCAGCTTAGGCGGGCCCACCTACGAGCAGTACTTC

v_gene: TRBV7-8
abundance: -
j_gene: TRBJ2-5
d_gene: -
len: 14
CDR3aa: CASSFSTGMETQYF
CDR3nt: TGTGCCAGCAGCTTCTCCACAGGGATGGAGACCCAGTACTTC

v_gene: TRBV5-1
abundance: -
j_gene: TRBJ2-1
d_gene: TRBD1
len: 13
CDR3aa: CASRLQGDNEQFF
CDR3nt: TGCGCCAGCAGGCTACAGGGGGACAATGAGCAGTTCTTC

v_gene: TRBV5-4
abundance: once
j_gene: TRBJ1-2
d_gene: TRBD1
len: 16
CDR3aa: CASSAVPGQGPYGYTF
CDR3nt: TGTGCCAGCAGCGCGGTGCCGGGACAGGGGCCTTATGGCTACACCTTC